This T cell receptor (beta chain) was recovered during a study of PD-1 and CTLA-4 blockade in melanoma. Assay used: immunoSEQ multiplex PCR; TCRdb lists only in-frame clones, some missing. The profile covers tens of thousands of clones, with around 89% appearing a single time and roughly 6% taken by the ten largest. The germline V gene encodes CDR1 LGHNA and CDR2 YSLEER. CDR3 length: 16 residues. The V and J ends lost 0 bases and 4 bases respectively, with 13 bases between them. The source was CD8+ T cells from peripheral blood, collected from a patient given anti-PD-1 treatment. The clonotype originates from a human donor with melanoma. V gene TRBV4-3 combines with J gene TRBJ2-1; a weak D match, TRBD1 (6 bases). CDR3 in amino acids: CASSQEGDTLYNEQFF. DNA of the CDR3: TGCGCCAGCAGCCAAGAAGGGGACACCCTTTACAATGAGCAGTTCTTC.